The rows below give T cell receptor beta chains drawn from one sample of a study of T cells in Graves' hyperthyroidism and ophthalmopathy. TCRdb fed the multiplex PCR reads into MiXCR, producing one record per CDR3 protein. Found here are hundreds of thousands of distinct CDR3 sequences, around 39% of them singletons; the top ten hold 7% to 10%. Sequenced input: blood. All receptors come from a man younger than 35 with Graves' hyperthyroidism. Each CDR3 is given with its conserved first and last residue. A D gene is named only where the DNA matches it firmly. Part of the rows lack a size; the others show once, few, many or a class for expanded clones.

CDR3 length	D gene	V gene	J gene	clone size	CDR3 DNA	CDR3 protein
15	NA	TRBV5-4	TRBJ1-1	few	TGTGCCAGCAGCTCGGACGGTTGGCGGAACACTGAAGCTTTCTTT	CASSSDGWRNTEAFF
14	NA	TRBV5-6	TRBJ1-4	many	TGTGCCAGCACCCGCGGGGGGCCTAATGAAAAACTGTTTTTT	CASTRGGPNEKLFF
13	NA	TRBV5-5	TRBJ1-1	NA	TGTGCCAGCAGCTTTTGGGGTGGTGCTGAAGCTTTCTTT	CASSFWGGAEAFF
15	NA	TRBV5-1	TRBJ1-6	many	TGCGCCAGCAGCTTGAGGGTCGAGTCGATTTCACCCCTCCACTTT	CASSLRVESISPLHF
12	NA	TRBV10-3	TRBJ1-4	NA	TGTGCCATCAGGGAAGAGGGTGAAAAACTGTTTTTT	CAIREEGEKLFF
14	TRBD1	TRBV5-6	TRBJ2-5	few	TGTGCCAGCAGCTGGCAGGGGGCGCGGGGGACCCAGTACTTC	CASSWQGARGTQYF
16	NA	TRBV4-3	TRBJ2-7	NA	TGCGCCAGCAGCCAAGATAGCCAGGGGATTGGGTACGAGCAGTACTTC	CASSQDSQGIGYEQYF
16	TRBD1	TRBV15	TRBJ1-4	many	TGTGCCACCAGCAGAGGACAGGGGGCATCTCGGGAAAAACTGTTTTTT	CATSRGQGASREKLFF
14	NA	TRBV5-1	TRBJ2-7	many	TGCGCCAGCAGCTGGTCTAGCCAATCCTACGAGCAGTACTTC	CASSWSSQSYEQYF
15	NA	TRBV5-1	TRBJ2-5	few	TGCGCCAGCAGCCCCTTAGCGACACTTCAAGAGACCCAGTACTTC	CASSPLATLQETQYF
16	NA	TRBV20-1	TRBJ2-5	NA	TGCAGTGCTAGGGGTGGGGGCGAGCGTCGTCACGAGACCCAGTACTTC	CSARGGGERRHETQYF
12	NA	TRBV15	TRBJ2-6	NA	TGTGCCACCAGCAGAGATACGGCCACTGAAGCTTTC	CATSRDTATEAF
16	NA	TRBV15	TRBJ2-7	many	TGTGCCACCAGCAGACACCCGGGTACCTTCGAGGACGAGCAGTACTTC	CATSRHPGTFEDEQYF
13	TRBD1	TRBV12-3/TRBV12-4	TRBJ1-5	few	TGTGCCAGCAGTTACGGGACAGGTAGGCCCCAGCATTTT	CASSYGTGRPQHF
13	NA	TRBV29-1	TRBJ1-1	many	TGCAGTGCATGGGGGGGGGCGGATACTGAAGCTTTCTTT	CSAWGGADTEAFF
14	TRBD1	TRBV6-1	TRBJ2-7	NA	TGTGCCAGCAGCTACGACAGGGGACCGTACGAGCAGTACTTC	CASSYDRGPYEQYF
15	NA	TRBV20-1	TRBJ1-5	NA	TGCAGTGCTAGAGGAGGGGGGACACCTTCGATGGCCCAGCATTTT	CSARGGGTPSMAQHF
14	NA	TRBV10-2	TRBJ1-6	few	TGTGCCAGCAGTGCGAGTGGGAGCTATTCACCCCTCCACTTT	CASSASGSYSPLHF
15	NA	TRBV9	TRBJ2-5	many	TGTGCCAGCAGCGTCGACGCGGGGACGGGAGAGACCCAGTACTTC	CASSVDAGTGETQYF
12	NA	TRBV2	TRBJ2-7	many	TGTGCCACGGTCGGGGCGAACTACGAGCAGTACTTC	CATVGANYEQYF
14	TRBD1	TRBV19	TRBJ1-2	many	TGTGCCAGTAGTAGCTGGACAGGGGACGGTGGCTACACCTTC	CASSSWTGDGGYTF
15	NA	TRBV5-5	TRBJ2-2	NA	TGTGCCAGCAGCCCTTTACGGGAGATAACCGGGGAGCTGTTTTTT	CASSPLREITGELFF
13	NA	TRBV10-3	TRBJ1-6	NA	TGTGCCAGCAGTTACACGGGGAACTCACCCCTCCACTTT	CASSYTGNSPLHF
13	NA	TRBV9	TRBJ1-2	many	TGTGCCAGCAGCGTGGGACAAGGCTATGGCTACACCTTC	CASSVGQGYGYTF
13	NA	TRBV20-1	TRBJ1-5	few	TGCAGTGCTAGGGGGGCGGGGATTCAGCCCCAGCATTTT	CSARGAGIQPQHF
15	TRBD1	TRBV4-1	TRBJ2-7	NA	TGCGCCAGCAGCCAAGTGGACAGGGGTCCCTACGAGCAGTACTTC	CASSQVDRGPYEQYF
12	NA	TRBV20-1	TRBJ2-2	NA	TGCAGTGCTAGAGGGACAGCCGGGGAGCTGTTTTTT	CSARGTAGELFF
10	NA	TRBV29-1	TRBJ2-5	NA	TGCAGCGTTGAGTCCGACAGCAGGTACTTC	CSVESDSRYF
17	NA	TRBV12-3/TRBV12-4	TRBJ1-1	NA	TGTGCCAGCAGTTTACGGGTGAGGGGCCTGCGCGACACTGAAGCTTTCTTT	CASSLRVRGLRDTEAFF
17	TRBD1	TRBV2	TRBJ2-6	NA	TGTGCCAGCAGTGAATATATGACAGGGGTTGGGGCCAACGTCCTGACTTTC	CASSEYMTGVGANVLTF
15	NA	TRBV7-9	TRBJ1-5	many	TGTGCCAGCAGCTTAGCTCCAGGGTTGAATCAGCCCCAGCATTTT	CASSLAPGLNQPQHF
15	TRBD2	TRBV24-1	TRBJ2-3	few	TGTGCCACCAGTGAAGGCGGGGGGGCCGCAGATACGCAGTATTTT	CATSEGGGAADTQYF
13	NA	TRBV6-6	TRBJ2-7	NA	TGTGCCAGCAGTAGGGACAACACCTACGAGCAGTACTTC	CASSRDNTYEQYF
15	NA	TRBV4-3	TRBJ2-7	NA	TGCGCCAGCAGCCAAGATAGGGGACAAGCATACGAGCAGTACTTC	CASSQDRGQAYEQYF